The 20 T cell receptor beta chains reported below all come from one sample, sequenced in a study of T cell responses to AZD1222 COVID-19 vaccine. Assay: immunoSEQ multiplex PCR; the TCRdb copy retains only in-frame clones and omits some. Counted here are about 170,000 clones, more than 80% occurring once; the ten biggest clones make up roughly 6.9%. The material sequenced was peripheral blood, taken on day 0 of AZD1222 vaccination. These TCRs come from an adult in good health.

In its sample, this clone was seen once. J is TRBJ1-5 and V is TRBV25-1; maybe TRBD1 (5 bases). The V end was cut by 6 bases, the J end by 6 bases, with 15 bases between. The germline V gene encodes CDR1 MGHDK and CDR2 SYGVNS. The CDR3 is 14 residues long. DNA for the CDR3: TGTGCCAGCAGCGGGGGACGGGTCAGTCAGCCCCAGCATTTT. Protein: CASSGGRVSQPQHF. Filled out from reference TRBV25-1 and TRBJ1-5, the complete variable domain reads EADIYQTPRYLVIGTGKKITLECSQTMGHDKMYWYQQDPGMELHLIHYSYGVNSTEKGDLSSESTVSRIRTEHFPLTLESARPSHTSQYLCASSGGRVSQPQHFGDGTRLSIL.

The chain joins TRBV20-1 to TRBJ1-5, with D perhaps matching TRBD1 (6 bases). This CDR3 region has 19 residues. The germline gives CDR1 DFQATT, CDR2 SNEGSKA (reference sequence). Trimming pared 3 bases from V and 5 bases from J, leaving 29 bases between. CDR3 in DNA: TGCAGTGCTAGTAAGCCGCTCGGGGACTCGTCCGGGGGCGATCAGCCCCAGCATTTT. Protein sequence: CSASKPLGDSSGGDQPQHF.

This clone was recorded a few times. This chain connects TRBV12-3 or TRBV12-4 to TRBJ1-2; D is unresolved. The CDR3 length is 12 residues. The V end was cut by 6 bases, the J end by 8 bases, with 13 bases between. CDR3 sequence: CASSLHSGGYTF. Written as DNA, the CDR3 is TGTGCCAGCAGCCTCCACTCGGGGGGCTACACCTTC.

The rearrangement joins TRBV4-1 to TRBJ2-1; 8 bases match TRBD2. Germline loops: CDR1 MGHRA, CDR2 YSYEKL. Trimming took 1 base from V and 4 from J; bases not matched to a gene: 6. The CDR3 consists of 16 residues. DNA for the CDR3: TGCGCCAGCAGCCAAGTTGGGCGGGGGGCATACAATGAGCAGTTCTTC. It is translated as CASSQVGRGAYNEQFF.

This clone appeared once. CDR3 coding DNA: TGTGCCAGCAGTTACGGGACAGTTAGAGGCACTGAAGCTTTCTTT. It yields the protein CASSYGTVRGTEAFF. The V and J genes are TRBV6-5 and TRBJ1-1, with 7 bases that match TRBD1. The CDR3 spans 15 residues. The V gene end was trimmed by 2 bases and the J gene end by 4 bases; junction bases not matched to a gene: 7. Germline V gene lookup returns CDR1 MNHEY and CDR2 SVGAGI.

CDR3 region: CASSQLLGTEAFF. The CDR3 coding sequence is TGTGCCAGCAGCCAACTATTGGGAACTGAAGCTTTCTTT. The V and J genes are TRBV3-1 (or the pseudogene TRBV3-2) and TRBJ1-1; no firm D call. The CDR3 has 13 residues. The V gene's germline CDR1 is LGHDT and CDR2 YNNKEL (reference sequence). The V end was cut by 2 bases, the J end by 5 bases, with 9 bases between.

The chain combines TRBV5-6 with TRBJ1-1; 7 positions match TRBD1. Germline values: CDR1 SGHDT, CDR2 YYEEEE. J gave up 0 bases and V 1 base, and 9 bases lay outside the gene matches. This CDR3 is 17 amino acids long. CDR3 DNA: TGTGCCAGCAGCTTGACCAAACTAGGACAGGTGAACACTGAAGCTTTCTTT. This sequence encodes CASSLTKLGQVNTEAFF.

CDR3 sequence (DNA): TGTGCCAGCAGGCGGACAGTTTCTGAGCAGTTCTTC. It is translated as CASRRTVSEQFF. The rearrangement links TRBV12-3 or TRBV12-4 to TRBJ2-1, with D perhaps matching TRBD1 (6 bases). This CDR3 has 12 amino acids. V was cut by 6 bases and J by 9 bases, with 12 bases left in between.

The chain uses TRBV10-3 and TRBJ2-7, with 7 nucleotides matching TRBD1. The CDR3 extends over 15 amino acids. The V and J ends lost 1 base and 3 bases, in that order; junction bases with no gene match: 6. Germline V lookup: CDR1 ENHRY, CDR2 SYGVKD. The CDR3 here is CAISEFRAGGYEQYF. CDR3 coding DNA: TGTGCCATCAGTGAGTTTAGGGCAGGGGGCTACGAGCAGTACTTC.

The chain's CDR3 is CASSSLGQGAGELFF. In nucleotides, the CDR3 is TGTGCCAGCAGCTCACTTGGACAGGGGGCCGGGGAGCTGTTTTTT. The V call is TRBV7-6, the J call TRBJ2-2; TRBD1 matches 10 bases. After removal of 4 bases from V and 6 bases from J, the junction contained 5 bases not matched to a gene. Germline lookup yields CDR1 SGHVS and CDR2 FNYEAQ. The CDR3 has 15 amino acids.

The rearrangement links TRBV4-2 to TRBJ1-4; D gene ambiguous. The CDR3 runs 16 residues. CDR1 LGHNA and CDR2 YNFKEQ come from the germline V gene. V was trimmed by 0 bases and J by 5 bases, leaving 13 bases between them. CDR3 nucleotide sequence: TGTGCCAGCAGCCAAGATCTTGGGGAGACCAATGAAAAACTGTTTTTT. This gives the protein CASSQDLGETNEKLFF.

The CDR3 DNA reads TGTGCCAGCAGCTTGGCGGGGCAGGGCGAAGAGACCCAGTACTTC. This sequence encodes CASSLAGQGEETQYF. The rearrangement uses TRBV5-4 and TRBJ2-5, with D perhaps being TRBD1 or TRBD2 (5 bases each). The germline V and J ends were trimmed by 0 bases and 3 bases, with 12 bases remaining between them. The CDR3 spans 15 residues. Germline assignment: CDR1 SGHNT and CDR2 YYREEE (reference sequence).

The chain joins TRBV19 to TRBJ1-1, with 9 bases lining up with TRBD1. Germline V gene sequence: CDR1 LNHDA, CDR2 SQIVND (reference sequence). This CDR3 region has 14 residues. The V segment lost 6 bases and the J segment 4 bases; nucleotides outside the gene matches: 6. The CDR3 loop is CASRQGQGVTEAFF. CDR3 bases: TGTGCCAGTAGGCAGGGACAGGGAGTCACTGAAGCTTTCTTT.

The chain uses TRBV6-2 or TRBV6-3 and TRBJ1-2; 8 nucleotides align to TRBD1. The CDR3 spans 15 residues. Trimming at V came to 5 bases and at J to 4 bases, leaving 9 bases not matched to a gene. Germline loops: CDR1 MNHEY, CDR2 SVGEGT. DNA for the CDR3: TGTGCCAGCAGTAAAAGGACAGGGAGGACCTATGGCTACACCTTC. Its protein product is CASSKRTGRTYGYTF.

V usage is TRBV7-2 and J usage is TRBJ1-1; D perhaps matches TRBD1 (5 bases). Trimming shortened V by 1 base and J by 1 base, and 16 bases separated the two germline ends. The germline V gene has CDR1 SGHTA and CDR2 FQGNSA. The CDR3 runs 17 residues. The chain's CDR3 is CASSLVAPGRGNTEAFF. The CDR3 DNA reads TGTGCCAGCAGCTTAGTTGCTCCGGGGCGAGGGAACACTGAAGCTTTCTTT. The entire variable domain, with the rest obtained from reference TRBV7-2 and TRBJ1-1, is as follows: GAGVSQSPSNKVTEKGKDVELRCDPISGHTALYWYRQSLGQGLEFLIYFQGNSAPDKSGLPSDRFSAERTGGSVSTLTIQRTQQEDSAVYLCASSLVAPGRGNTEAFFGQGTRLTVV.

The gene calls are TRBV30 and TRBJ2-7; D possibly corresponds to TRBD1 (5 bases). CDR3 length: 14 amino acids. V dropped 1 base and J dropped 3 bases, with 13 bases sitting between them. CDR1 is GTSNPN, CDR2 SVGIG, per germline (reference sequence). The CDR3 reads CAWSAGALSYEQYF. CDR3 nucleotide sequence: TGTGCCTGGAGTGCTGGGGCGCTTAGCTACGAGCAGTACTTC.

This chain uses TRBV7-8 with TRBJ1-2; TRBD1 matches at 7 bases. The CDR3 runs 16 residues. Germline CDR1 and CDR2: SGHVS and FQNEAQ. J lost 4 bases, V lost 5 bases, and 13 bases had no gene match. The CDR3 coding sequence is TGTGCCAGCAGCCGTTATACGACAGGGACCTCCTATGGCTACACCTTC. It encodes CASSRYTTGTSYGYTF.

V gene TRBV5-1 combines with J gene TRBJ1-1, with D unresolved. The V and J ends lost 1 base and 0 bases respectively, with 10 bases between them. CDR3 length equals 15 residues. The germline CDR1 and CDR2 sequences are SGHRS and YFSETQ. The CDR3 DNA follows: TGCGCCAGCAGCTTGTCAGCCTTGCTGAACACTGAAGCTTTCTTT. It translates to CASSLSALLNTEAFF. Based on the CDR3 plus reference TRBV5-1 and TRBJ1-1, the full variable domain is KAGVTQTPRYLIKTRGQQVTLSCSPISGHRSVSWYQQTPGQGLQFLFEYFSETQRNKGNFPGRFSGRQFSNSRSEMNVSTLELGDSALYLCASSLSALLNTEAFFGQGTRLTVV.

J is TRBJ2-7 and V is TRBV21-1; the table assigns TRBD2, which was not confirmed against the DNA. TRBV21-1 is noted as a pseudogene. The CDR3 runs to 20 residues. CDR3 in amino acids: CASSKTSRILAGGRTYEQYF. CDR3 in DNA: TGTGCCAGCAGCAAAACTTCTCGGATCCTAGCGGGGGGACGGACCTACGAGCAGTACTTC.

CDR3 in amino acids: CASSPPDRAYEQYF. CDR3 in DNA: TGTGCCAGCAGCCCTCCCGACAGGGCCTACGAGCAGTACTTC. J is TRBJ2-7 and V is TRBV5-4, with 7 bases identical to TRBD1. V shed 4 bases, J shed 2 bases, and the junction held 6 bases outside the gene matches. The germline CDR1 and CDR2 sequences are SGHNT and YYREEE (reference sequence). The CDR3 sequence is 14 residues long.